This is a list of T cell receptor beta chains from one sample in a study of beta chain features in type 1 diabetes. Sequencing used immunoSEQ multiplex PCR; TCRdb keeps in-frame clones, though not all of them. The repertoire holds about 930,000 clones, with roughly 15% as singletons. The source material was naive CD4+ T cells from blood. These receptors were obtained from a young woman in good health. The CDR3 runs from the conserved cysteine through the conserved F or W.

j_call	v_call	cdr3_aa
TRBJ1-5	TRBV7-9	CASSLSNQPQHF
TRBJ1-1	TRBV28	CASSFTGTTEAFF
TRBJ2-7	TRBV7-2	CASSLGDTREQYF
TRBJ1-2	TRBV29-1	CSVEDPPERGATYGYTF
TRBJ2-3	TRBV10-3	CATEGAGGDRQYF
TRBJ1-5	TRBV4-3	CASSPFLVSQPQHF
TRBJ1-5	TRBV19	CASSIDRANQPQHF
TRBJ2-1	TRBV4-2	CASSQFRATSYNEQFF
TRBJ2-3	TRBV6-5	CASSSHQASTDTQYF
TRBJ1-2	TRBV10-3	CAISRDNYGYTF
TRBJ1-2	TRBV2	CASIPQGYGYTF
TRBJ2-6	TRBV18	CASAPREAGANVLTF
TRBJ2-1	TRBV18	CASSPLAQSSYNEQFF
TRBJ1-2	TRBV5-5	CASSPPGSTTSYGYTF
TRBJ2-5	TRBV18	CASSPPGLAEETQYF
TRBJ1-6	TRBV9	CASSVMRENSPLHF
TRBJ1-4	TRBV9	CASNGVGEKLFF
TRBJ2-1	TRBV6-1	CASKLAESWNEQFF
TRBJ2-3	TRBV28	CASSTGTGVTDTQYF
TRBJ2-1	TRBV7-2	CASSEWTSGYNEQFF
TRBJ2-3	TRBV5-1	CASSLVQGTDTQYF
TRBJ2-7	TRBV10-1	CASSESGSRRYHF